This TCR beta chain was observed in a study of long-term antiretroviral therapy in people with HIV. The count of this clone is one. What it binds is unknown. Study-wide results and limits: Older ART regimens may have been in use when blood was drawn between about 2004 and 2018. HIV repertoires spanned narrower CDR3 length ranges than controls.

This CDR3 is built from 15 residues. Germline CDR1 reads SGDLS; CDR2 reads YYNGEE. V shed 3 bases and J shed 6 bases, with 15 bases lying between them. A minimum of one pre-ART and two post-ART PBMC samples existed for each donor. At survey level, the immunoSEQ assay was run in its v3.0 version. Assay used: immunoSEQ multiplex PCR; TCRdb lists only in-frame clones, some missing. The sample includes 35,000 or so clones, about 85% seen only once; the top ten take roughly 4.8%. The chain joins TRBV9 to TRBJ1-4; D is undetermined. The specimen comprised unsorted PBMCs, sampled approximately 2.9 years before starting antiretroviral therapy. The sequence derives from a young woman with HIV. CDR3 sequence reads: CASSGRDTRHEKLFF. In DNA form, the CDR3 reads TGTGCCAGCAGCGGGAGAGACACCCGTCATGAAAAACTGTTTTTT.